This T cell receptor beta chain was sequenced for a study of neurological immune-mediated disorders. V lost 3 bases, J lost 6 bases, and 29 bases lay in between. The germline V gene has CDR1 DFQATT and CDR2 SNEGSKA (reference sequence). The CDR3 is 18 residues long. General study points: Phylogenetic grouping assigned the repertoires of 18 of 34 multiple sclerosis patients to a single cluster of related CDR3 sequences. This cluster may be a repertoire-level signature. Whereas HTLV-1-associated myelopathy showed the most TCR clonal expansion, multiple sclerosis showed the least, with levels below those of healthy controls.

The table lists this clonotype with many counts. Its antigen is undetermined. In TCRdb, the 5' RACE reads were re-called with MiXCR into one record per CDR3 protein. The top ten clones hold around 6% of a sample with approximately 100,000 distinct CDR3 sequences, 3% to 4.5% of them seen once. The sequence derives from a young woman with multiple sclerosis. The V and J genes are TRBV20-1 and TRBJ1-2, with a weak D call TRBD1 (5 bases). Sequenced input: PBMCs. The CDR3 sequence is CSASSYPFYGGQGDGYTF. For the CDR3, the DNA is TGCAGTGCTAGTTCCTATCCCTTTTATGGTGGGCAGGGCGATGGCTACACCTTC.